These T cell receptor beta chains were read from a single sample in a study of T cells expressing NK-cell markers. TCRdb reprocessed the 5' RACE reads; each CDR3 protein has one entry and no DNA is given. Reported are 450,000 to 600,000 distinct CDR3 sequences; the ten largest clones contain around 4%. The specimen sequenced was blood T cells: a sorted CD56 or NKG2C T cell subset, CD4+ or CD8+ T cells, or bulk PBMC T cells (not recorded which). The receptors shown here come from a man aged 18 to 35 in good health. Each CDR3 is given with its conserved first and last residue. The order of the fields is J gene, V gene, CDR3 protein.

>TRBJ2-7|TRBV29-1
CSARLPGQWLEQYF
>TRBJ2-1|TRBV18
CASWDRNNEQFF
>TRBJ2-3|TRBV11-3
CASSPSALHHTDTQYF
>TRBJ2-1|TRBV24-1
CATSDNIGRRGSYNEQFF
>TRBJ1-1|TRBV5-1
CASSLGGTGSDTEAFF
>TRBJ2-1|TRBV5-1
CASRRGGGRLEGSYNEQFF
>TRBJ2-4|TRBV24-1
CATSTTSGRAKNIQYF
>TRBJ2-3|TRBV6-1
CASRMHLGDTQYF
>TRBJ1-5|TRBV5-1
CASSLGGNNQPQHF
>TRBJ2-6|TRBV7-9
CASYRLAGSPGANVLTF
>TRBJ2-3|TRBV5-6
CASSFRQGQYF
>TRBJ2-7|TRBV6-1
CASRPGGGSEQYF
>TRBJ2-1|TRBV19
CASQPGTGYNEQFF
>TRBJ2-3|TRBV7-3
CASSPGTSGSITDTQYF
>TRBJ2-1|TRBV29-1
CSASRQGLGDEQFF
>TRBJ1-5|TRBV7-8
CASSLAGGRTNQPQHF
>TRBJ2-3|TRBV5-1
CASRADGGTDTQYF
>TRBJ2-7|TRBV6-5
CASSYGDGEQYF
>TRBJ1-5|TRBV29-1
CSVPGQGANQPQHF
>TRBJ1-3|TRBV12-3/TRBV12-4
CASSLGENTIYF
>TRBJ2-1|TRBV12-3/TRBV12-4
CASSGTSGRGRSDEQFF
>TRBJ2-1|TRBV28
CASSFVGLAGSRGPNEQFF
>TRBJ1-2|TRBV10-3
CAISESGQAGYGYTF
>TRBJ2-2|TRBV2
CASSSFGTSGSGTGELFF
>TRBJ2-3|TRBV5-1
CASSTRDRGSIDTQYF
>TRBJ2-5|TRBV29-1
CSAAPRQETQYF
>TRBJ1-1|TRBV29-1
CASGTRNTEAFF
>TRBJ2-7|TRBV12-3/TRBV12-4
CASSLVGGASSYEQYF
>TRBJ2-1|TRBV12-3/TRBV12-4
CASSSGQHEQFF
>TRBJ2-1|TRBV20-1
CSARLASGGLEQFF
>TRBJ2-1|TRBV5-1
CASSSPGLRNEQFF
>TRBJ2-1|TRBV7-2
CASSWDRGSGRALFF
>TRBJ1-1|TRBV6-4
CASSATGATEAFF
>TRBJ2-7|TRBV5-1
CASSSTSGSYEQYF
>TRBJ1-2|TRBV29-1
CSVEGHFGGYTF
>TRBJ2-7|TRBV6-1
CASKLTGWESEQYF
>TRBJ2-3|TRBV4-2
CASSQDLVGSTDTQYF
>TRBJ2-1|TRBV9
CASSLRLAGASYNEQFF
>TRBJ2-5|TRBV20-1
CSASAWDSQETQYF
>TRBJ2-1|TRBV30
CAWGSGLKPEQFF
>TRBJ1-4|TRBV7-9
CASSLGDRDNEKLFF
>TRBJ2-1|TRBV18
CASSPEVGFNEQFF
>TRBJ2-7|TRBV12-3/TRBV12-4
CASSLYSGTDPYEQYF
>TRBJ2-7|TRBV11-2
CASSFPGTDAFQEQYF
>TRBJ2-5|TRBV12-3/TRBV12-4
CASSPTGRKETQYF
>TRBJ2-2|TRBV12-3/TRBV12-4
CASTTLTGELFF
>TRBJ2-1|TRBV12-5
CASDSGGSLNEQFF
>TRBJ2-7|TRBV28
CASSPGRLHEQYF
>TRBJ2-1|TRBV4-3
CASRGSKGPLNEQFF
>TRBJ2-1|TRBV29-1
CSATIAGLYNEQFF
>TRBJ2-3|TRBV10-3
CAISVIQAADTQYF
>TRBJ2-7|TRBV7-9
CASSTDRPGGYEQYF
>TRBJ1-2|TRBV12-3/TRBV12-4
CASREGPVDGYTF
>TRBJ2-1|TRBV5-1
CASSLGPSENNEQFF